These T cell receptor beta chains were read from a single sample in a study of T-cell reconstitution after alpha-beta-depleted transplantation in children. TCRdb recomputed calls from the PCR reads with MiXCR, one row per CDR3 protein. This sample has under 250,000 distinct CDR3 sequences, with 20% to 30% found just once. The sample here was PBMCs, mostly from graft donor cells, taken 360 days after TCRalphabeta/CD19-depleted stem cell transplant. The source is a female patient between 2 and 10 years old who had a stem cell transplant for congenital amegakaryocytic thrombocytopenia, so the T cells may come from the graft donor. The CDR3 runs from the conserved cysteine through the conserved F or W. Fields, in order: V gene, D gene, clone size, J gene, CDR3 DNA, CDR3 protein. A D gene is named only where the DNA matches it firmly. Not every row has a clone size; where given, it reads once, few, many or a size class.

TRBV25-1	.	.	TRBJ1-2	TGTGCCAGCAGTAGCCAGTGGGGACCCTATGGCTACACCTTC	CASSSQWGPYGYTF
TRBV5-1	.	many	TRBJ1-1	TGCGCCAGCAGCTTGGATGGGACTGAAGCTTTCTTT	CASSLDGTEAFF
TRBV3-1	.	.	TRBJ1-4	TGTGCCAGCAGCCAAAGCTTTAGGGCAGCCCAAGAAAAACTGTTTTTT	CASSQSFRAAQEKLFF
TRBV18	.	few	TRBJ2-2	TGTGCCAGCTCTTCCAGGGTGGCGGACACCGGGGAGCTGTTTTTT	CASSSRVADTGELFF
TRBV12-3/TRBV12-4	.	.	TRBJ2-2	TGTGCCAGCAGTTTAGTTGTGAGAAACACCGGGGAGCTGTTTTTT	CASSLVVRNTGELFF
TRBV4-3	TRBD2	.	TRBJ2-7	TGCGCCAGCAGCCAAGACTGGCTAGCGGGAGCCTACGAGCAGTACTTC	CASSQDWLAGAYEQYF
TRBV29-1	.	.	TRBJ2-3	TGCAGCGCTCAGGCGGGTTGGGCAGATACGCAGTATTTT	CSAQAGWADTQYF
TRBV7-2	.	.	TRBJ2-5	TGTGCCAGCAGCCCATTTTTCTCAGAGACCCAGTACTTC	CASSPFFSETQYF
TRBV4-1	.	few	TRBJ1-5	TGCGCCAGCAGCCAAGAGAGGACCTACAATCAGCCCCAGCATTTT	CASSQERTYNQPQHF
TRBV6-1	TRBD1	many	TRBJ2-5	TGTGCCAGCAGGGGAACCCGGCCGGGACAGCCTCAAGAGACCCAGTACTTC	CASRGTRPGQPQETQYF
TRBV12-3/TRBV12-4	.	.	TRBJ1-5	TGTGCCAGCAGTTTAATCACAGGTGGGAATCAGCCCCAGCATTTT	CASSLITGGNQPQHF
TRBV12-3/TRBV12-4	.	.	TRBJ2-3	TGTGCCAGCAGCCCCAAAGCGGGTCACACAGATACGCAGTATTTT	CASSPKAGHTDTQYF
TRBV19	.	.	TRBJ2-1	TGTGCCAGTAAGGGTCGAGCGGGTCCCTACAATGAGCAGTTCTTC	CASKGRAGPYNEQFF
TRBV27	.	.	TRBJ1-2	TGTGCCAGCAGTCCCGGGACCGTCAGCCTCCCTAACTATGGCTACACCTTC	CASSPGTVSLPNYGYTF
TRBV24-1	.	.	TRBJ1-1	TGTGCCACCAGTGAGTCCGGGACCGCCCGTGAAGCTTTCTTT	CATSESGTAREAFF
TRBV4-2	.	.	TRBJ1-2	TGTGCCAGCAGCCAAGAAAGCAACGGCGGGACCATCTATGGCTACACCTTC	CASSQESNGGTIYGYTF
TRBV12-3/TRBV12-4	.	few	TRBJ2-7	TGTGCCAGCAGTCAAAACAGGGCAGTTGGGGGCGAGCAGTACTTC	CASSQNRAVGGEQYF
TRBV4-1	.	.	TRBJ2-7	TGCGCCAGCAGCCCTCCCTGGGGCGAAAAAATCTACGAGCAGTACTTC	CASSPPWGEKIYEQYF
TRBV9	.	once	TRBJ2-3	TGTGCCAGCAGCCCTGGGGTAGGCCAGGCGCAGTATTTT	CASSPGVGQAQYF
TRBV3-1	TRBD2	.	TRBJ2-2	TGTGCCAGCAGTCCAAGCGGGGCCGGGGAGCTGTTTTTT	CASSPSGAGELFF